Presented here are 26 T cell receptor beta chains from one specimen sequenced in a study of blood T cell repertoires in COVID-19. Measured with immunoSEQ multiplex PCR; TCRdb has only the in-frame clones, and not every one. Of about 99,000 clones in the sample, 86% were seen once. Material for sequencing was peripheral blood. Receptor source: a woman between 55 and 75 years old in a cohort sampled during active or convalescent COVID-19.

This clone turned up a few times. V is TRBV5-1 and J is TRBJ2-1; the D gene is possibly TRBD1 (9 bases). The CDR3 sequence is 19 residues long. V dropped 0 bases and J dropped 3 bases, with 22 bases sitting between them. From germline, CDR1 is SGHRS and CDR2 YFSETQ. The chain's CDR3 is CASSLEQGARLAGYNEQFF. The CDR3 DNA is TGCGCCAGCAGCTTGGAACAGGGGGCGCGGCTAGCGGGCTACAATGAGCAGTTCTTC.

This clone was detected only once. The chain combines TRBV12-3 or TRBV12-4 with TRBJ1-5; weak D call: TRBD1 (6 bases). This CDR3 comprises 13 residues. V shed 6 bases and J shed 5 bases, with 11 bases lying between them. The chain's CDR3 is CASSPAGDQPQHF. CDR3 DNA: TGTGCCAGCAGCCCCGCAGGGGATCAGCCCCAGCATTTT.

This clone was counted between two and nine times. J is TRBJ2-1 and V is TRBV4-2; D is ambiguous. The CDR3 is 12 residues long. Germline V CDR1 and CDR2: LGHNA, YNFKEQ. Trimming removed 1 base at V and 9 bases at J, with 7 bases between. Here the CDR3 reads CASSQVAGEQFF. In DNA form, the CDR3 reads TGTGCCAGCAGCCAAGTAGCCGGTGAGCAGTTCTTC.

The V call is TRBV6-1, the J call TRBJ2-5; 9 bases fit TRBD1. The germline gives CDR1 MNHNS, CDR2 SASEGT. The CDR3 loop spans 15 amino acids. V shed 2 bases and J 2 bases; nucleotides not matched to a gene: 3. CDR3 DNA sequence: TGTGCCAGCAGTGAATTAGGGACAGGGCAAGAGACCCAGTACTTC. Amino acid sequence: CASSELGTGQETQYF.

The rearrangement joins TRBV7-6 to TRBJ1-2; a possible D gene is TRBD1 (5 bases). V was clipped by 4 bases and J by 4 bases, with 13 bases between them. The CDR3 is 14 residues long. CDR1 and CDR2 (germline): SGHVS, FNYEAQ. The CDR3 DNA reads as TGTGCCAGCAGCTCAGGGTTTGGACCCTATGGCTACACCTTC. Translation: CASSSGFGPYGYTF. The entire variable domain, with the rest obtained from reference TRBV7-6 and TRBJ1-2, is as follows: GAGVSQSPRYKVTKRGQDVALRCDPISGHVSLYWYRQALGQGPEFLTYFNYEAQQDKSGLPNDRFSAERPEGSISTLTIQRTEQRDSAMYRCASSSGFGPYGYTFGSGTRLTVV.

V and J are TRBV5-1 and TRBJ2-3; TRBD1 matches at 7 bases. V lost 4 bases to trimming and J lost 1 base; unmatched junction nucleotides: 3. The CDR3 spans 14 residues. Per germline, CDR1 SGHRS and CDR2 YFSETQ. CDR3 sequence (DNA): TGCGCCAGCAGCGGCGGACAGGGCACAGATACGCAGTATTTT. This codes for CASSGGQGTDTQYF.

This rearrangement joins TRBV7-2 to TRBJ2-1; D is perhaps TRBD2 (6 bases). V lost 1 base to trimming and J lost 10 bases, with 14 bases between them. Germline V CDR1 and CDR2: SGHTA, FQGNSA. The length of the CDR3 is 14 residues. The CDR3 region has the DNA TGTGCCAGCAGCTTAGGAGGAGGGCCGGGCGAGCAGTTCTTC. Encoded protein: CASSLGGGPGEQFF. The variable domain in full, with the rest retrieved from reference TRBV7-2 and TRBJ2-1, is GAGVSQSPSNKVTEKGKDVELRCDPISGHTALYWYRQSLGQGLEFLIYFQGNSAPDKSGLPSDRFSAERTGGSVSTLTIQRTQQEDSAVYLCASSLGGGPGEQFFGPGTRLTVL.

This chain uses TRBV6-1 with TRBJ1-2; weak D call: TRBD1 (5 bases). V lost 2 bases and J 7 bases, leaving 8 bases between the germline ends. This CDR3 is 12 amino acids long. CDR1 is MNHNS and CDR2 is SASEGT in the germline V gene. The CDR3 DNA follows: TGTGCCAGCAGTGAAAGCGGGGGTGGCTACACCTTC. Residues: CASSESGGGYTF.

The sample holds a few counts of this clone. This chain links TRBV5-6 with TRBJ1-2; 11 nucleotides agree with TRBD1. Trimming at V came to 2 bases and at J to 8 bases, leaving 2 bases not matched to a gene. This CDR3 has 13 amino acids. Germline lookup yields CDR1 SGHDT and CDR2 YYEEEE. Written as DNA, the CDR3 is TGTGCCAGCAGCTTAGGGACAGGGGGAGGCTACACCTTC. It specifies CASSLGTGGGYTF.

This clone counts as large. The chain couples TRBV16 to TRBJ2-2; no definite D call. The CDR3 is made up of 11 amino acids. CDR1 is KGHSY and CDR2 is FQNENV in the germline V gene. Between the trimmed V and J ends, which lost 5 bases and 8 bases, there was a span of 6 bases. For the CDR3, the DNA is TGTGCCAGCAGCTTTACAGGGGAGCTGTTTTTT. Translation gives CASSFTGELFF.

J is TRBJ2-1 and V is TRBV10-3, with 8 positions matching TRBD2. The CDR3 loop spans 16 amino acids. The germline V gene has CDR1 ENHRY and CDR2 SYGVKD. The junction had 5 bases not matched to a gene; V was cut back by 4 bases and J by 0 bases. The CDR3 loop reads CAISGITSGSYNEQFF. CDR3 nucleotides: TGTGCCATCAGTGGTATTACTAGCGGCTCCTACAATGAGCAGTTCTTC.

J is TRBJ2-1 and V is TRBV9, with D maybe TRBD2 (6 bases). CDR3 length: 15 amino acids. V was clipped by 3 bases and J by 0 bases, with 10 bases between them. Germline V gene data show CDR1 as SGDLS and CDR2 as YYNGEE. The CDR3 DNA reads TGTGCCAGCAGCGCCCGGGAGATCTCCTACAATGAGCAGTTCTTC. It encodes CASSAREISYNEQFF.

This chain connects TRBV23-1 to TRBJ2-5; weak D call: TRBD2 (5 bases). TRBV23-1 is placed among ORFs of uncertain function. The CDR3 covers 15 residues. Deletions cut 4 bases from V and 3 bases from J, with 15 bases between. In DNA, the CDR3 is TGCGCCAGCAGTCCCACCGGGGTCGGGGAAGAGACCCAGTACTTC. Translating it yields CASSPTGVGEETQYF.

V gene TRBV7-3 combines with J gene TRBJ2-3; TRBD2 matches 7 bases. The V segment lost 2 bases and the J segment 3 bases; nucleotides outside the gene matches: 2. Germline V CDR1 and CDR2: SGHTA, FQGTGA. This CDR3 comprises 14 residues. The CDR3, as DNA: TGTGCCAGCAGCTTAGCGGGAGCTACAGATACGCAGTATTTT. It specifies CASSLAGATDTQYF.

The chain couples TRBV5-6 to TRBJ2-5; D perhaps matches TRBD1 (6 bases). The length of the CDR3 is 15 residues. Trimming left V 0 bases short and J 5 bases short, with 14 bases between. Germline CDR1 and CDR2: SGHDT and YYEEEE. In DNA form, the CDR3 reads TGTGCCAGCAGCTTGGTCCAGGGGATGGGGGAGACCCAGTACTTC. This gives the protein CASSLVQGMGETQYF.

J is TRBJ2-3 and V is TRBV19, with 10 bases identical to TRBD2. CDR3 size: 18 residues. Germline trimming cut 6 bases from V and 0 bases from J; bases unmatched to any gene: 12. The germline V gene has CDR1 LNHDA and CDR2 SQIVND (reference sequence). The CDR3 protein is CASREVSPTSGSTDTQYF. The CDR3 DNA reads as TGTGCCAGTAGGGAAGTCTCTCCGACTAGCGGGAGCACAGATACGCAGTATTTT.

V usage is TRBV30 and J usage is TRBJ2-3, with a weak D call TRBD2 (7 bases). There are 15 residues in the CDR3. CDR1 and CDR2 (germline): GTSNPN, SVGIG (reference sequence). V was pared by 0 bases and J by 12 bases, with 22 bases between. In DNA form, the CDR3 reads TGTGCCTGGAGTGTACTGGGCGGGGGCCCTATAAGACAGTATTTT. Amino acids: CAWSVLGGGPIRQYF. Using reference TRBV30 and TRBJ2-3 for the parts outside the CDR3, the full variable domain is SQTIHQWPATLVQPVGSPLSLECTVEGTSNPNLYWYRQAAGRGLQLLFYSVGIGQISSEVPQNLSASRPQDRQFILSSKKLLLSDSGFYLCAWSVLGGGPIRQYFGPGTRLTVL.

V is TRBV7-2 and J is TRBJ1-6; 7 nucleotides match TRBD1. Germline V gene lookup returns CDR1 SGHTA and CDR2 FQGNSA. CDR3 length equals 16 residues. J gave up 3 bases and V 5 bases, and 7 bases lay outside the gene matches. CDR3 nucleotide sequence: TGTGCCAGCAGCCCTTTGAGGGACAGCTATAATTCACCCCTCCACTTT. This codes for CASSPLRDSYNSPLHF. Together with reference TRBV7-2 and TRBJ1-6, the CDR3 gives the full variable domain: GAGVSQSPSNKVTEKGKDVELRCDPISGHTALYWYRQSLGQGLEFLIYFQGNSAPDKSGLPSDRFSAERTGGSVSTLTIQRTQQEDSAVYLCASSPLRDSYNSPLHFGNGTRLTVT.

This chain uses TRBV20-1 with TRBJ1-2, with D maybe TRBD1 (6 bases). V lost 3 bases, J lost 4 bases, and 18 bases lay in between. Germline V lookup: CDR1 DFQATT, CDR2 SNEGSKA (reference sequence). This CDR3 spans 15 amino acids. CDR3 DNA sequence: TGCAGTGCTAGTCCAGCCGGGGGGCGCCTCTATGGCTACACCTTC. Translation: CSASPAGGRLYGYTF.

This clone occurred once. The J gene is TRBJ2-7, the V gene TRBV28, with 9 bases fitting TRBD1. Germline-derived CDR1 and CDR2 are MDHEN and SYDVKM. The J segment lost 2 bases and the V segment lost 2 bases, leaving 4 bases of the junction unmatched. The CDR3 runs 15 residues. The CDR3 is CASSLRDRVTYEQYF. The DNA of the CDR3 is TGTGCCAGCAGTTTACGGGACAGGGTGACCTACGAGCAGTACTTC.

This clone was counted only a few times. The CDR3 DNA is TGTGCCAGTAGTATTCTAGCGGGAGGGGTCGATGAGCAGTTCTTC. It specifies CASSILAGGVDEQFF. The chain uses TRBV19 and TRBJ2-1; 12 bases are shared with TRBD2. Germline V CDR1 and CDR2: LNHDA, SQIVND (reference sequence). V dropped 3 bases and J dropped 8; count of bases not matched to a gene: 5. The CDR3 has 15 residues.

This chain connects TRBV25-1 to TRBJ2-7; perhaps TRBD1 as D (5 bases). CDR1 MGHDK and CDR2 SYGVNS come from the germline V gene. Trimming took off 6 bases at V and 3 bases at J, with 15 bases between the two ends. CDR3 length: 14 amino acids. CDR3 protein: CASRNQGRVYEQYF. The CDR3 bases are TGTGCCAGCAGAAATCAGGGCCGGGTCTACGAGCAGTACTTC.

The sample holds a few counts of this clone. J is TRBJ2-5 and V is TRBV5-3, with 10 bases that match TRBD2. TRBV5-3 has ORF status, its function being uncertain. J gave up 5 bases and V 10 bases, and 11 bases lay outside the gene matches. The CDR3 is made up of 14 amino acids. The DNA for the CDR3 is TGTGCCCCCAGAGGAGTAGCGGGAGGTGAGACCCAGTACTTC. The encoded protein is CAPRGVAGGETQYF.

The genes are TRBV3-1 (or the pseudogene TRBV3-2) and TRBJ2-7; 11 bases are shared with TRBD2. The CDR3 contains 14 residues. Germline V gene data show CDR1 as LGHDT and CDR2 as YNNKEL (reference sequence). Trimming at V came to 5 bases and at J to 4 bases, leaving 4 bases not matched to a gene. This chain's CDR3 is CASSSRTSGYEQYF. As DNA, the CDR3 is TGTGCCAGCAGCTCAAGGACTAGCGGGTACGAGCAGTACTTC.

Concerning this clone: Additional DNA sequences in this sample encode the identical CDR3. J is TRBJ1-2 and V is TRBV5-1, with D possibly being TRBD1 (6 bases). Germline V CDR1 and CDR2: SGHRS, YFSETQ. The V end was cut by 4 bases, the J end by 6 bases, with 10 bases between. This CDR3 is 12 amino acids long. In nucleotides, the CDR3 is TGCGCCAGCAGCCTGGAGGGGGATGGCTACACCTTC. The encoded protein is CASSLEGDGYTF.

V gene TRBV5-1 combines with J gene TRBJ2-3; perhaps TRBD2 as D (5 bases). The CDR3 covers 14 residues. The V end was cut by 7 bases, the J end by 2 bases, with 14 bases between. Germline-derived CDR1 and CDR2 are SGHRS and YFSETQ. DNA of the CDR3: TGCGCCAGCCGGTCGGGGATCTACACAGATACGCAGTATTTT. Protein sequence: CASRSGIYTDTQYF.